The rows below give T cell receptor beta chains drawn from one sample of a study of shared clonotypes between healthy human individuals. Profiled with immunoSEQ multiplex PCR; TCRdb holds only in-frame clones, not every one. The sample yields 700,000 to 950,000 clones, around 96% seen once. Source material: naive CD8+ T cells sorted from blood. These receptors were taken from a man in his thirties or forties in good health. CDR3s include the opening cysteine and the closing phenylalanine or tryptophan. D genes are given only for firm matches. Rows may omit the clone size; those that give it use once, few, many or a size class.

V gene,J gene,clone size,D gene,CDR3 DNA,CDR3 protein
TRBV2,TRBJ1-2,.,TRBD1,TGTGCCAGCAGTGAAGGGGGGACAGGGTACACCTTC,CASSEGGTGYTF
TRBV11-2,TRBJ2-1,.,TRBD2,TGTGCCAGCAGCCAAATAGCGGGATACCTATACAATGAGCAGTTCTTC,CASSQIAGYLYNEQFF
TRBV27,TRBJ2-2,.,.,TGTGCCAGCAGTAGCCCCCCCGGGGAGCTGTTTTTT,CASSSPPGELFF
TRBV5-4,TRBJ2-7,.,TRBD2,TGTGCCAGCAGCTTTGGACCGAATAGCGGGAGATATACCTACGAGCAGTACTTC,CASSFGPNSGRYTYEQYF
TRBV7-2,TRBJ2-3,.,TRBD2,TGTGCCAGCAGAATTGCGGGAGGGCCGGCAGATACGCAGTATTTT,CASRIAGGPADTQYF
TRBV13,TRBJ2-1,few,TRBD2,TGTGCCAGCAGCACACTAGCGGTACTATACAATGAGCAGTTCTTC,CASSTLAVLYNEQFF
TRBV28,TRBJ2-7,.,TRBD1,TGTGCCAGCAGTTCGATTGTGCTGACAGGGGGATCCTACGAGCAGTACTTC,CASSSIVLTGGSYEQYF
TRBV29-1,TRBJ1-2,.,.,TGCAGCGTTGAAGATAGGGGGGAAAAATACACCTTC,CSVEDRGEKYTF
TRBV6-6,TRBJ2-5,.,.,TGTGCCAGCACCAACCGGGCCAAGCAAGAGACCCAGTACTTC,CASTNRAKQETQYF
TRBV7-9,TRBJ2-5,.,.,TGTGCCAGCAGCTTAAAGACGGAGCGCCAGGAGACCCAGTACTTC,CASSLKTERQETQYF
TRBV4-3,TRBJ2-1,.,.,TGCGCCAGCAGCCAAGATTACCGGGGTGAGAATGAGCAGTTCTTC,CASSQDYRGENEQFF
TRBV9,TRBJ2-2,.,TRBD1,TGTGCCAGCAGCGACACAGGGGGCAGCGGGGAGCTGTTTTTT,CASSDTGGSGELFF
TRBV29-1,TRBJ1-4,.,.,TGCAGCGCCTACCGGGGGTCGGGTGAAAAACTGTTTTTT,CSAYRGSGEKLFF
TRBV11-2,TRBJ2-7,.,TRBD2,TGTGCCAGCAGCTTTAGCGGGGCCCCCTCCTACGAGCAGTACTTC,CASSFSGAPSYEQYF
TRBV5-1,TRBJ2-4,.,.,TGCGCCAGCAGCTTGGCGGGAGTAAGCGGAAACATTCAGTACTTC,CASSLAGVSGNIQYF
TRBV7-6,TRBJ2-2,.,TRBD2,TGTGCCAGCAGCCGCTCATTGGCGGGAGGGAACACCGGGGAGCTGTTTTTT,CASSRSLAGGNTGELFF
TRBV7-9,TRBJ2-7,.,.,TGTGCCAGCAGCTCCGACAGCTTTAGCTCCTACGAGCAGTACTTC,CASSSDSFSSYEQYF
TRBV15,TRBJ2-7,.,.,TGTGCCACCAGCAGTGGACGAGCGGTATCCTACGAGCAGTACTTC,CATSSGRAVSYEQYF
TRBV30,TRBJ1-2,.,TRBD1,TGTGCCTGGAGTTCCGGGACAGGATTAAATGGCTACACCTTC,CAWSSGTGLNGYTF
TRBV10-1,TRBJ2-1,.,.,TGCGCCAGCAGTGAGTTGACTATCCCCCCCTACAATGAGCAGTTCTTC,CASSELTIPPYNEQFF
TRBV19,TRBJ2-1,.,.,TGTGCCAGTACCTCCACAGGGGGGGACAGAGCTTACAATGAGCAGTTCTTC,CASTSTGGDRAYNEQFF
TRBV14,TRBJ1-1,.,.,TGTGCCAGCAGCCAAGAGGGGGGTCTCGGTTTTATGAACACTGAAGCTTTCTTT,CASSQEGGLGFMNTEAFF
TRBV27,TRBJ2-1,.,.,TGTGCCAGCAGTACGACGGGGGAGCAGTTCTTC,CASSTTGEQFF
TRBV5-8,TRBJ2-7,once,.,TGTGCCAGCAGCTTGGGATTGTCAGGTGGAAACGAGCAGTACTTC,CASSLGLSGGNEQYF
TRBV7-9,TRBJ2-7,.,TRBD1,TGTGCCAGCAGCCCCAGCAGGGACAGGGCCTCCTACGAGCAGTACTTC,CASSPSRDRASYEQYF
TRBV19,TRBJ2-5,once,.,TGTGCCAGTAGTATAGAAGTCGGTGGGGAGACCCAGTACTTC,CASSIEVGGETQYF
TRBV18,TRBJ2-1,.,.,TGTGCCAGCTCACCTCCCCCGGGGGAACCCACCAACAATGAGCAGTTCTTC,CASSPPPGEPTNNEQFF
TRBV5-4,TRBJ2-1,.,.,TGTGCCAGCAGCCTTCCTCCCGAGGGGGACGAGCAGTTCTTC,CASSLPPEGDEQFF
TRBV6-5,TRBJ2-4,.,.,TGTGCCAGCAGCTCCCAGGGCGAAAACATTCAGTACTTC,CASSSQGENIQYF
TRBV4-3,TRBJ2-7,.,TRBD1,TGCGCCAGCAGCCTAGGACAGGGTCTAACCTACGAGCAGTACTTC,CASSLGQGLTYEQYF
TRBV27,TRBJ2-3,.,.,TGTGCCAGCAGTTGGACTCCCGGGGATACGCAGTATTTT,CASSWTPGDTQYF
TRBV6-6,TRBJ2-7,.,.,TGTGCCAGCAGGTTTTATAGTTCCTACGAGCAGTACTTC,CASRFYSSYEQYF
TRBV27,TRBJ2-7,.,TRBD2,TGTGCCAGCAGCCCGAGTAGCGGGGGCTCCTACGAGCAGTACTTC,CASSPSSGGSYEQYF
TRBV19,TRBJ2-1,.,.,TGTGCCAGTAGTATCCAATGGAATGAGCAGTTCTTC,CASSIQWNEQFF
TRBV6-4,TRBJ2-3,.,TRBD1,TGTGCCAGCAGAGAAACAGGGGTGGGCACAGATACGCAGTATTTT,CASRETGVGTDTQYF
TRBV7-9,TRBJ2-7,.,.,TGTGCCAGCAGTCCTCCGGAGCACTCCTACGAGCAGTACTTC,CASSPPEHSYEQYF
TRBV15,TRBJ2-2,.,TRBD2,TGTGCCACCAGCAGAGATCGGTCAGGGAAACTAGCGGGAGGGCCTGGGGAGCTGTTTTTT,CATSRDRSGKLAGGPGELFF
TRBV11-2,TRBJ2-7,.,TRBD1,TGTGCCAGCAGCTTAGCTCCGACCGGGACAGGGCCCTCCTACGAGCAGTACTTC,CASSLAPTGTGPSYEQYF
TRBV7-9,TRBJ2-7,.,TRBD2,TGTGCCAGCAGCTTACGCAATAGCGGGAGGGTAACCGAGCAGTACTTC,CASSLRNSGRVTEQYF
TRBV10-3,TRBJ2-2,.,TRBD1,TGTGCCACCACGGACAGGCGCGGGGAGCTGTTTTTT,CATTDRRGELFF
TRBV14,TRBJ2-3,.,.,TGTGCCAGCAGCCAAGGCTGGACTACCGTCCACACAGATACGCAGTATTTT,CASSQGWTTVHTDTQYF
TRBV6-1,TRBJ1-1,once,TRBD1,TGTGCCAGCATAGATATTACAGGGGTCTCCACTGAAGCTTTCTTT,CASIDITGVSTEAFF
TRBV5-4,TRBJ2-5,.,.,TGTGCCAGCAGCTTGGCCTCGGGGGAAGAGACCCAGTACTTC,CASSLASGEETQYF
TRBV7-9,TRBJ1-1,few,.,TGTGCCAGCAGCTCCGGGACGGCCGATGTTATGAACACTGAAGCTTTCTTT,CASSSGTADVMNTEAFF
TRBV29-1,TRBJ2-7,.,.,TGCAGCGCGAACCCGACTGGAGGCTACGAGCAGTACTTC,CSANPTGGYEQYF
TRBV7-9,TRBJ2-5,.,TRBD2,TGTGCCAGCAGCCCGAGCGGGAGTGGCGGAGAGACCCAGTACTTC,CASSPSGSGGETQYF
TRBV28,TRBJ2-7,.,.,TGTGCCAGCAGTTCCCCCATATCGCCCCCCACCTACGAGCAGTACTTC,CASSSPISPPTYEQYF
TRBV7-6,TRBJ2-2,.,TRBD2,TGTGCCAGCCACGCGGGAGTCGACACCGGGGAGCTGTTTTTT,CASHAGVDTGELFF
TRBV7-9,TRBJ2-2,.,.,TGTGCCAGCAGCCCCGTAAACACCGGGGAGCTGTTTTTT,CASSPVNTGELFF
TRBV5-1,TRBJ1-1,.,TRBD1,TGCGCCAGCACAGACAGGGGGCGCCTCACTGAAGCTTTCTTT,CASTDRGRLTEAFF
TRBV13,TRBJ2-7,.,.,TGTGCCAGCAGTCCAGGGCTGAGGGAGCAGTACTTC,CASSPGLREQYF
TRBV11-2,TRBJ2-5,.,.,TGTGCCAGCAGCCCCGGGACCCCAACTCCGGAGACCCAGTACTTC,CASSPGTPTPETQYF
TRBV6-1,TRBJ1-3,.,.,TGTGCCAGCAGTGAAGTAGATATTGATCAGGAACCTGGAAACACCATATATTTT,CASSEVDIDQEPGNTIYF